This TCR beta chain was retrieved from a study of control samples from healthy donors and cancer patients. The CDR3 has 15 amino acids. Germline CDR1 LGHNT, CDR2 FRNRAP. V dropped 1 base and J dropped 2 bases, with 10 bases sitting between them. Using immunoSEQ multiplex PCR, the repertoire was profiled, and TCRdb retains in-frame clones only, with some absent. This sample has 40,000 to 60,000 clones, with about 88% found just once. Specimen: PBMCs. This chain uses TRBV12-5 with TRBJ2-3, with D possibly matching TRBD1 (6 bases). The origin of this receptor is a man aged 45-65 years with head and neck cancer. CDR3 DNA sequence: TGTGCTAGTGGTTTGGGGGACACAAACACAGATACGCAGTATTTT. It codes for CASGLGDTNTDTQYF. Drawing the rest from reference TRBV12-5 and TRBJ2-3, the complete variable domain is DARVTQTPRHKVTEMGQEVTMRCQPILGHNTVFWYRQTMMQGLELLAYFRNRAPLDDSGMPKDRFSAEMPDATLATLKIQPSEPRDSAVYFCASGLGDTNTDTQYFGPGTRLTVL.